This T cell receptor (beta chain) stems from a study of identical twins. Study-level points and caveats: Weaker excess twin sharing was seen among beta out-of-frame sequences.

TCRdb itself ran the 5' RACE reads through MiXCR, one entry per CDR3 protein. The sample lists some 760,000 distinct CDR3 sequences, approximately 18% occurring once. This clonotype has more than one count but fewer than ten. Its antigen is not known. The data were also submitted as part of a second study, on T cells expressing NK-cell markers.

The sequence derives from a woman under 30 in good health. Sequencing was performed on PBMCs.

The CDR3 sequence is CASSSLGGVGETQYF. The CDR3 DNA reads TGTGCCAGCAGTTCCCTCGGGGGGGTTGGAGAGACCCAGTACTTC. The chain recombines TRBV12-3 or TRBV12-4 with TRBJ2-5, with TRBD2 matching over 8 bases. CDR3 length: 15 residues. V lost 4 bases and J lost 4; bases outside the gene matches: 8.